A single sample is the source of the 2 T cell receptor beta chains below, sequenced in a study of blood T cells in healthy people across ages. The second PCR ran roughly 6 to 12 cycles with a sample-barcoded 5' primer and J-beta primers. Each CDR3 protein is one row after TCRdb ran MiXCR on the 5' RACE reads. In the table there are some 800,000 distinct CDR3 sequences, around 25% of which are singletons. These data are also associated with another study on T cells of mothers and their children.

The sequenced sample was blood. The receptors here all came from a boy younger than 18 in good health.

The chain links TRBV24-1 to TRBJ2-1; 10 nucleotides match TRBD1. The CDR3 length is 17 residues. V trimming: 3 bases; J trimming: 5 bases; junction bases outside the gene matches: 9. CDR1 and CDR2 from the germline V gene are KGHDR and SFDVKD. In nucleotides, the CDR3 is TGTGCCACCAGTGATCCCCCGCGGACAGGGGGGAACAATGAGCAGTTCTTC. Its protein product is CATSDPPRTGGNNEQFF.

In this sample, this clonotype turned up a few times. The J gene is TRBJ2-6, the V gene TRBV4-3, with D possibly matching TRBD1 (7 bases). This CDR3 comprises 19 residues. Per the germline V gene, CDR1 is LGHNA and CDR2 is YSLEER. Trimming shortened V by 0 bases and J by 1 base, and 16 bases separated the two germline ends. The CDR3 spells CASSQDQWAGGSGANVLTF. DNA of the CDR3: TGCGCCAGCAGCCAAGATCAGTGGGCAGGGGGGTCTGGGGCCAACGTCCTGACTTTC.